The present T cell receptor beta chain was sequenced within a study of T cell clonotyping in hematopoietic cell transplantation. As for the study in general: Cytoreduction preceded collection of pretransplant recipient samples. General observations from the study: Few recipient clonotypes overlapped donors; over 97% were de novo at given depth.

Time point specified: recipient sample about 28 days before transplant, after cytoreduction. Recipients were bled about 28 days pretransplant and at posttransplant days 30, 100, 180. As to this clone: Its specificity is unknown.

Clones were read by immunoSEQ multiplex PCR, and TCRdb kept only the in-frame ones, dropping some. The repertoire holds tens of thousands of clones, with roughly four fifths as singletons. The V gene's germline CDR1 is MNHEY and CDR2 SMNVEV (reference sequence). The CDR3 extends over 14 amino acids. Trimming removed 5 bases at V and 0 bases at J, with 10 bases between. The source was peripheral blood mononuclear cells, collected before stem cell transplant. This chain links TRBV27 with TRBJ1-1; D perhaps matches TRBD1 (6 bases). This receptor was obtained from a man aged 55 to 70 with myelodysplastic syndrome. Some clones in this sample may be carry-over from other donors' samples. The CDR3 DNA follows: TGTGCCAGCAGTGGCAGGGGTCTGAACACTGAAGCTTTCTTT. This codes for CASSGRGLNTEAFF.